This T cell receptor beta chain was recovered during a study of blood T cell repertoires in COVID-19. Using immunoSEQ multiplex PCR, the repertoire was profiled, and TCRdb retains in-frame clones only, with some absent. The sample has just over 300,000 clones, under 90% seen once. Sequencing input: peripheral blood. The sequence was collected from a woman younger than 45 with COVID-19, enrolled during active disease.

CDR3 nucleotide sequence: TGTGCCAGTAGTATCACACACACCGGGGAGCTGTTTTTT. Protein product: CASSITHTGELFF. The chain uses TRBV19 and TRBJ2-2; D uncertain. Trimming took 3 bases from V and 3 from J, leaving 5 bases between them. Germline CDR1 is LNHDA and CDR2 is SQIVND (reference sequence). The CDR3 length is 13 residues.